This entry lists 11 T cell receptor beta chains sequenced from one sample in a study of blood T cell repertoires in COVID-19. Profiling relied on immunoSEQ multiplex PCR, and the TCRdb table lists in-frame clones only, not all of them. The sample includes some 80,000 clones, roughly 89% of them seen just once. Sequencing input: peripheral blood. These receptors were obtained from a woman older than 75 with active or convalescent COVID-19.

CDR3 sequence reads: CASSSPGQASFEQYF. CDR3 nucleotide sequence: TGTGCCAGCAGTTCCCCGGGACAGGCGTCTTTCGAGCAGTACTTC. The chain has TRBV6-2 or TRBV6-3 and TRBJ2-7; 8 bases are shared with TRBD1. Germline lookup yields CDR1 MNHEY and CDR2 SVGEGT. This CDR3 has 15 amino acids. The trim removed 4 bases at V and 6 bases at J, leaving 11 bases unmatched.

The rearrangement joins TRBV7-3 to TRBJ1-3; D is ambiguous. Germline loops: CDR1 SGHTA, CDR2 FQGTGA. The CDR3 length is 14 residues. Trimming removed 2 bases at V and 0 bases at J, with 5 bases between. CDR3 amino acids: CASSLVSSGNTIYF. For the CDR3, the DNA is TGTGCCAGCAGCTTAGTTAGCTCTGGAAACACCATATATTTT.

The chain joins TRBV5-4 to TRBJ2-1; 10 nucleotides line up with TRBD1. Germline values: CDR1 SGHNT, CDR2 YYREEE (reference sequence). The CDR3 loop spans 16 amino acids. The trim removed 4 bases at V and 6 bases at J, leaving 10 bases unmatched. CDR3 protein: CASSISDRGTLNEQFF. The DNA of the CDR3 is TGTGCCAGCAGCATATCGGACAGGGGGACGCTCAATGAGCAGTTCTTC.

The V and J genes are TRBV4-3 and TRBJ2-2; 10 bases are shared with TRBD2. The length of the CDR3 is 17 residues. The germline CDR1 and CDR2 sequences are LGHNA and YSLEER. With V trimmed by 4 bases and J by 6 bases, 11 bases remained unmatched. CDR3 DNA sequence: TGCGCCAGCAGCCTCTCATCCGGGACTAGCGATGCCGGGGAGCTGTTTTTT. Amino acid sequence: CASSLSSGTSDAGELFF.

The chain has TRBV5-6 and TRBJ1-2; a possible D gene is TRBD1 (6 bases). Germline assignment: CDR1 SGHDT and CDR2 YYEEEE. This CDR3 contains 12 residues. Trimming cost V 3 bases and J 8 bases, with 11 bases left between them. CDR3 sequence (DNA): TGTGCCAGCAGCTGGAACAGGGACGGCTACACCTTC. This translates into CASSWNRDGYTF. Full variable domain (missing parts from reference TRBV5-6 and TRBJ1-2): DAGVTQSPTHLIKTRGQQVTLRCSPKSGHDTVSWYQQALGQGPQFIFQYYEEEERQRGNFPDRFSGHQFPNYSSELNVNALLLGDSALYLCASSWNRDGYTFGSGTRLTVV.

V is TRBV9 and J is TRBJ2-7; 9 positions agree with TRBD2. The germline V gene has CDR1 SGDLS and CDR2 YYNGEE. Unmatched junction bases numbered 4, after V lost 0 bases and J lost 3 bases. This CDR3 is built from 15 residues. In DNA form, the CDR3 reads TGTGCCAGCAGCGTAGGACTAGCGGAGGGCTACGAGCAGTACTTC. Translated: CASSVGLAEGYEQYF.

The rearrangement joins TRBV7-9 to TRBJ1-4; the match to TRBD1 covers 7 bases. The length of the CDR3 is 15 residues. Germline CDR1 and CDR2: SEHNR and FQNEAQ (reference sequence). V trimming: 5 bases; J trimming: 4 bases; junction bases outside the gene matches: 7. CDR3 region: CASSQPQGRNEKLFF. The CDR3 DNA reads TGTGCCAGCAGCCAACCACAGGGGCGTAATGAAAAACTGTTTTTT.

The genes are TRBV14 and TRBJ1-2; 9 bases match TRBD1. This CDR3 is built from 16 residues. V was clipped by 1 base and J by 2 bases; unmatched bases: 5. Germline V gene data show CDR1 as SGHDN and CDR2 as FVKESK. The chain's CDR3 is CASSQAGQGFNYGYTF. DNA of the CDR3: TGTGCCAGCAGCCAAGCAGGACAGGGGTTCAACTATGGCTACACCTTC.

The CDR3 region is CASSVEDRGLAGNTIYF. CDR3 sequence (DNA): TGTGCCAGCAGCGTCGAGGACAGGGGGCTTGCTGGAAACACCATATATTTT. This chain connects TRBV9 to TRBJ1-3, with 11 nucleotides matching TRBD1. Germline V gives CDR1 SGDLS, CDR2 YYNGEE. CDR3 length: 17 amino acids. The V and J ends lost 2 bases and 2 bases, in that order; junction bases with no gene match: 6.

The chain joins TRBV19 to TRBJ1-2, with D perhaps matching TRBD1 (6 bases). Germline values: CDR1 LNHDA, CDR2 SQIVND (reference sequence). The CDR3 spans 14 residues. The V and J ends lost 3 bases and 8 bases respectively, with 16 bases between them. This CDR3 is CASSIIGTHAGYTF. CDR3 nucleotide sequence: TGTGCCAGTAGTATCATCGGGACACACGCCGGCTACACCTTC.

The V gene is TRBV14, the J gene TRBJ2-3; tentatively, D is TRBD1 (6 bases). Germline V gene data show CDR1 as SGHDN and CDR2 as FVKESK. CDR3 length: 15 amino acids. Trimming cost V 2 bases and J 5 bases, with 14 bases left between them. The CDR3 DNA is TGTGCCAGCAGCCAATCTTTCAGGGGTCTAGATACGCAGTATTTT. Its translation: CASSQSFRGLDTQYF. Combining the CDR3 with reference TRBV14 and TRBJ2-3 gives the whole variable domain EAGVTQFPSHSVIEKGQTVTLRCDPISGHDNLYWYRRVMGKEIKFLLHFVKESKQDESGMPNNRFLAERTGGTYSTLKVQPAELEDSGVYFCASSQSFRGLDTQYFGPGTRLTVL.